Sequencing of this TCR beta chain was carried out in a study of Ad26.COV2.S vaccination and SARS-CoV-2 variants. Measured with immunoSEQ multiplex PCR; TCRdb has only the in-frame clones, and not every one. The data show 300,000 to 350,000 clones, 90% seen once. From germline, CDR1 is WSHSY and CDR2 SAAADI. Trimming removed 2 bases at V and 7 bases at J, with 14 bases between. The length of the CDR3 is 14 residues. Sample treatment: roughly 20 received Ad26.COV2.S at low or high dose, single or two shots; several received placebo; per-sample allocation not given. Day 63 following the first vaccine or placebo injection was when the samples were taken.

V is TRBV10-2 and J is TRBJ1-2; D possibly corresponds to TRBD1 (5 bases). The clonotype originates from a person aged 18-65 years who received the Ad26.COV2.S COVID-19 vaccine or a placebo. The sample in question was peripheral blood, obtained in a trial of Ad26.COV2.S vaccine versus placebo. DNA for the CDR3: TGCGCCAGCAGTGAGGATTGGGCAGGGTCTGGCTACACCTTC. It codes for CASSEDWAGSGYTF.